This section outlines one T cell receptor (beta chain) sequence together with its context. As yet, its antigen is unknown. The sample belongs to a study of monozygotic twins with inflammatory bowel disease. Broader study findings: Especially where disease activity was present, IBD patients had fewer clonotypes in common with others than healthy twins did.

UMIs that had a 6-nucleotide sample barcode were put in using template switching. TCRdb re-called the 5' RACE reads and gives one entry per CDR3 protein, without DNA. The sample totals roughly 330,000 distinct CDR3 sequences; its top ten clones hold approximately 2%. Blood was drawn once per donor, and each sample measured 2.5 to 3 ml. The receptor's source is a human donor with ulcerative colitis or Crohn's disease, or a healthy co-twin of an affected twin (not recorded which). Sequenced sample: blood.

Here the CDR3 reads CASSLGPVTYEQYF. V gene TRBV13 combines with J gene TRBJ2-7. There are 14 residues in the CDR3. CDR1 is PRHDT, CDR2 FYEKMQ, per germline (reference sequence). Based on the CDR3 plus reference TRBV13 and TRBJ2-7, the full variable domain is AAGVIQSPRHLIKEKRETATLKCYPIPRHDTVYWYQQGPGQDPQFLISFYEKMQSDKGSIPDRFSAQQFSDYHSELNMSSLELGDSALYFCASSLGPVTYEQYFGPGTRLTVT.